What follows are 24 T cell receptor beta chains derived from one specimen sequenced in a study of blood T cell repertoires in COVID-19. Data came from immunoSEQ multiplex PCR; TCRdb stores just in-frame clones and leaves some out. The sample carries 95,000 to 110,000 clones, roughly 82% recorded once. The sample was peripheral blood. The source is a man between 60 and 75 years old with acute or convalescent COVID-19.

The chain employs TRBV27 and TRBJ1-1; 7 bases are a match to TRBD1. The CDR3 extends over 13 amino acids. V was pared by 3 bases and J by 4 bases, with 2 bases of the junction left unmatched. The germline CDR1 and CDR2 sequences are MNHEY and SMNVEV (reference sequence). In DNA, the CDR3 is TGTGCCAGCAGTTTTGCAGGGGGCACTGAAGCTTTCTTT. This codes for CASSFAGGTEAFF.

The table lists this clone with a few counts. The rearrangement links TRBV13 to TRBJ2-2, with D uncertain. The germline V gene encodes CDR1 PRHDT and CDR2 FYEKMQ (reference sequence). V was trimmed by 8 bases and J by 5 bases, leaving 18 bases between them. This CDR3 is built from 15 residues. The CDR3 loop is CASDEGASPTGELFF. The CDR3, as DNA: TGTGCCAGCGATGAAGGAGCCTCCCCGACCGGGGAGCTGTTTTTT. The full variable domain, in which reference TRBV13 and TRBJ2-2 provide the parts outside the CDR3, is AAGVIQSPRHLIKEKRETATLKCYPIPRHDTVYWYQQGPGQDPQFLISFYEKMQSDKGSIPDRFSAQQFSDYHSELNMSSLELGDSALYFCASDEGASPTGELFFGEGSRLTVL.

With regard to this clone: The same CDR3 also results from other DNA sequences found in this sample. The CDR3 DNA reads as TGTGCCAGCAGCTCGGCAGGGGTAAATGAAAAACTGTTTTTT. Translation: CASSSAGVNEKLFF. The chain has TRBV11-1 and TRBJ1-4, with D tentatively TRBD1 (6 bases). Germline assignment: CDR1 SGHAT and CDR2 FQDESV (reference sequence). This CDR3 contains 14 residues. Trimming pared 4 bases from V and 5 bases from J, leaving 11 bases between.

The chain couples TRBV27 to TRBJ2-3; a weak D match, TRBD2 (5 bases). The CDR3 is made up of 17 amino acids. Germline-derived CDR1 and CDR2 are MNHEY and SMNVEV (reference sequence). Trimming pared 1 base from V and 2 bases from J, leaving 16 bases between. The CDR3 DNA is TGTGCCAGCAGTTTATACGCGGGCAGGTCCTACACAGATACGCAGTATTTT. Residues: CASSLYAGRSYTDTQYF.

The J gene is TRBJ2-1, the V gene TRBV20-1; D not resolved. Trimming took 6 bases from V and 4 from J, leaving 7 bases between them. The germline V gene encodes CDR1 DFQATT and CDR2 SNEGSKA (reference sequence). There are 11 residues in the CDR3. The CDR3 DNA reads TGCAGTGCGTTCGTTTACAATGAGCAGTTCTTC. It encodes CSAFVYNEQFF.

This chain's CDR3 is CASSLTGSATEAFF. DNA for the CDR3: TGTGCCAGCAGCTTGACAGGGTCCGCCACTGAAGCTTTCTTT. The rearrangement links TRBV3-1 (or the pseudogene TRBV3-2) to TRBJ1-1; 7 positions agree with TRBD1. V lost 5 bases and J lost 4; bases outside the gene matches: 7. Germline V lookup: CDR1 LGHDT, CDR2 YNNKEL (reference sequence). The length of the CDR3 is 14 residues.

This chain's CDR3 is CASSLSGTSRLEEQYF. In nucleotides, the CDR3 is TGTGCCAGCAGCTTATCAGGGACTAGCCGTCTGGAAGAGCAGTACTTC. The chain links TRBV7-9 to TRBJ2-7; 9 nucleotides line up with TRBD2. This CDR3 region has 16 residues. Unmatched junction bases numbered 12, after V lost 2 bases and J lost 7 bases. Germline assignment: CDR1 SEHNR and CDR2 FQNEAQ (reference sequence).

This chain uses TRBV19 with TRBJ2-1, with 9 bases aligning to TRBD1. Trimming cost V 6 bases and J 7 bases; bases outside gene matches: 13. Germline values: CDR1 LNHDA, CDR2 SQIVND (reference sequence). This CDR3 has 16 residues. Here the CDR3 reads CASRSSGQGGSNEQFF. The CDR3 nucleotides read TGTGCCAGTAGATCCTCGGGACAGGGAGGTTCGAATGAGCAGTTCTTC.

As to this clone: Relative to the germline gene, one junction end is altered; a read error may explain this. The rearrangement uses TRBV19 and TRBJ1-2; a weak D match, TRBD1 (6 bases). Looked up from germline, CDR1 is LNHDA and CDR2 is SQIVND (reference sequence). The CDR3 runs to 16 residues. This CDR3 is CASGIRGKGQNYGYTF. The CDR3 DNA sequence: TGTGCCAGTGGTATCAGGGGAAAGGGCCAAAACTATGGCTACACCTTC. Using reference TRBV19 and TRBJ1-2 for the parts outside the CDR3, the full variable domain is DGGITQSPKYLFRKEGQNVTLSCEQNLNHDAMYWYRQDPGQGLRLIYYSQIVNDFQKGDIAEGYSVSREKKESFPLTVTSAQKNPTAFYLCASGIRGKGQNYGYTFGSGTRLTVV.

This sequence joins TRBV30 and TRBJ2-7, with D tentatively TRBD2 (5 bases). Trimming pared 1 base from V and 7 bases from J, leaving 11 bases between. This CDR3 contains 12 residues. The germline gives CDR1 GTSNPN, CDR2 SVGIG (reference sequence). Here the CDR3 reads CAWSEGPGEQYF. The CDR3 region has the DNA TGTGCCTGGAGTGAAGGACCGGGGGAGCAGTACTTC.

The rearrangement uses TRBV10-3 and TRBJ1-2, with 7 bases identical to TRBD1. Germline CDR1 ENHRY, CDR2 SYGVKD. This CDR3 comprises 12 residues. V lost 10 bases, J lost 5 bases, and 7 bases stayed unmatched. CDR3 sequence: CATRQGRYGYTF. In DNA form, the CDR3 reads TGTGCCACCCGACAGGGTCGGTATGGCTACACCTTC.

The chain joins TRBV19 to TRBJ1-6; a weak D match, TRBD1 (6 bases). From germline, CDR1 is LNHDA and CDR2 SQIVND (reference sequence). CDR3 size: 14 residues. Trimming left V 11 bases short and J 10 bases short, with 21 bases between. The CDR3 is CALEGVRAVSPLHF. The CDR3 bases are TGTGCCCTAGAGGGGGTCAGGGCGGTATCACCCCTCCACTTT.

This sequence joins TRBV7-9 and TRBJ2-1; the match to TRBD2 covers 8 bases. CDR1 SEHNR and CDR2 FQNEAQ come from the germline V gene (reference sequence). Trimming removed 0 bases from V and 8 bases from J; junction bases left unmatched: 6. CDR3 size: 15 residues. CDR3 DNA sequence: TGTGCCAGCAGCTTAGCGCGGAGCGGGAGTCATGAGCAGTTCTTC. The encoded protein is CASSLARSGSHEQFF.

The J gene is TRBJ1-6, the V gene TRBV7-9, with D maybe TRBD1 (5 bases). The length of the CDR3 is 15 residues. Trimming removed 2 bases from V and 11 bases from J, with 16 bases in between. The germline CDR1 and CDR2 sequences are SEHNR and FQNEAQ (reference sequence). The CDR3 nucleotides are TGTGCCAGCAGCTTATCCCGGGGCGCGGGGACACCCCTCCACTTT. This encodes CASSLSRGAGTPLHF.

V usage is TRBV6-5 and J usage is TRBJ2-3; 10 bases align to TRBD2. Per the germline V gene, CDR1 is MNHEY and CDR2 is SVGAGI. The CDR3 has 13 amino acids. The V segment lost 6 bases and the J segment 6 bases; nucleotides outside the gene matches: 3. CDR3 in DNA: TGTGCCAGCAGGCTAGCGGGAGCCGATACGCAGTATTTT. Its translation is CASRLAGADTQYF.

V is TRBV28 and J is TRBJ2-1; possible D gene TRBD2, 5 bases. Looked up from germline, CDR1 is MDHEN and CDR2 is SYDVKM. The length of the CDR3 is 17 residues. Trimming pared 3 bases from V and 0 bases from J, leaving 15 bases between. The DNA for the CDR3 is TGTGCCAGCAGTTTCTATCAAGGACTTAGCTCCTACAATGAGCAGTTCTTC. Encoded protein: CASSFYQGLSSYNEQFF.

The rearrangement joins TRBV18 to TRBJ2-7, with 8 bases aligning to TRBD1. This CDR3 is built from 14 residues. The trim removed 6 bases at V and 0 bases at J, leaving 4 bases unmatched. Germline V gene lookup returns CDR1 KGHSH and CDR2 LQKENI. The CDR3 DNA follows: TGTGCCAGCTCGAGACAGGGGTCCTCCTACGAGCAGTACTTC. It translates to CASSRQGSSYEQYF. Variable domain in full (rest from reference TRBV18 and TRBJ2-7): NAGVMQNPRHLVRRRGQEARLRCSPMKGHSHVYWYRQLPEEGLKFMVYLQKENIIDESGMPKERFSAEFPKEGPSILRIQQVVRGDSAAYFCASSRQGSSYEQYFGPGTRLTVT.

The CDR3 bases are TGTGCCAGCAGCCAAGATCCGAGGGCTGGCTACACCTTC. This translates into CASSQDPRAGYTF. The chain links TRBV14 to TRBJ1-2; D call uncertain. The CDR3 covers 13 residues. The ends were cut back, 0 bases at V and 7 bases at J, with 9 bases in the middle. The germline V gene has CDR1 SGHDN and CDR2 FVKESK. The full variable domain, its missing parts supplied by reference TRBV14 and TRBJ1-2, is EAGVTQFPSHSVIEKGQTVTLRCDPISGHDNLYWYRRVMGKEIKFLLHFVKESKQDESGMPNNRFLAERTGGTYSTLKVQPAELEDSGVYFCASSQDPRAGYTFGSGTRLTVV.

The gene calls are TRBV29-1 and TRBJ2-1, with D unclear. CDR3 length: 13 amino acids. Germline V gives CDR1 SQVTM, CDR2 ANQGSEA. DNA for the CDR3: TGCTGTATTGAGGAGTCCTCCTACAATGAGCAGTTCTTC. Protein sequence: CCIEESSYNEQFF.

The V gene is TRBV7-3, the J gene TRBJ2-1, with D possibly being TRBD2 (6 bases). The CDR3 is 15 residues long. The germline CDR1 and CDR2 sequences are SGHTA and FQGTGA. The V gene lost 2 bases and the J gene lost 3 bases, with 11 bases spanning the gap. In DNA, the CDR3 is TGTGCCAGCAGCTTAGAGGGACTTGTCTACAATGAGCAGTTCTTC. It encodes CASSLEGLVYNEQFF.

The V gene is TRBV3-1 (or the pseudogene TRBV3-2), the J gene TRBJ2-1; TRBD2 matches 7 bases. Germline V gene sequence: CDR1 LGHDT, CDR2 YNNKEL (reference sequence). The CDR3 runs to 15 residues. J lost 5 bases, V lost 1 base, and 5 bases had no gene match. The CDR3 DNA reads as TGTGCCAGCAGCCAAGCTTATGGGGGGGACAATGAGCAGTTCTTC. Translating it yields CASSQAYGGDNEQFF.

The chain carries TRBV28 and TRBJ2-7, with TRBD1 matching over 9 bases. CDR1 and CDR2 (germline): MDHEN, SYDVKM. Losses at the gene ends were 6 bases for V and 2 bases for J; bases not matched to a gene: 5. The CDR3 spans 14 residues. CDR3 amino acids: CASSSRQGAYEQYF. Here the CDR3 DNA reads TGTGCCAGCAGCTCGAGACAGGGGGCCTACGAGCAGTACTTC.

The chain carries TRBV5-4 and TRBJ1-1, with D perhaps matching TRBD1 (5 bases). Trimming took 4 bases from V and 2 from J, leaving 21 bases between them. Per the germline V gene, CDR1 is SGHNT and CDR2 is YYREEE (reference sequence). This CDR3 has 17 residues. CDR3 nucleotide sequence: TGTGCCAGCAGCCCGACAGCCTCTCCACTTCATAACACTGAAGCTTTCTTT. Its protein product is CASSPTASPLHNTEAFF.

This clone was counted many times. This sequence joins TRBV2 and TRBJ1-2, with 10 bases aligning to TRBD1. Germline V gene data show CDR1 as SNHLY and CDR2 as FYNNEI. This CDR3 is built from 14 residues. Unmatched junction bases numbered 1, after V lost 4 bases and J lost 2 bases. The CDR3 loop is CASSGQGANYGYTF. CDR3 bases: TGTGCCAGCAGTGGACAGGGGGCAAACTATGGCTACACCTTC.